The rows below give T cell receptor beta chains drawn from one sample of a study of shared clonotypes between healthy human individuals. Only in-frame clones appear in the TCRdb table, and some are missing; sequencing was by immunoSEQ multiplex PCR. The sample has some 1,400,000 clones; around 97% are singletons. Sequencing was carried out using naive CD4+ T cells sorted from blood. These receptors were obtained from a man aged 25 to 45 in good health. The CDR3 runs from the conserved cysteine through the conserved F or W. The D gene is left open where the match is weak. Some rows mark clone size as missing; the rest say once, few, many or name a class of expanded clone.

d_call j_call clone_size v_call cdr3_length cdr3_aa cdr3_nt
TRBD2 TRBJ2-5 NA TRBV2 15 CASSKLAGYQETQYF TGTGCCAGCAGTAAACTAGCGGGATACCAAGAGACCCAGTACTTC
TRBD2 TRBJ2-7 NA TRBV19 15 CASTESSGSSYEQYF TGTGCCAGTACCGAATCTAGCGGGAGCTCCTACGAGCAGTACTTC
TRBD1 TRBJ2-7 NA TRBV11-2 18 CASSLLSPRDSANYEQYF TGTGCCAGCAGCTTATTGTCGCCCCGGGACAGCGCCAACTACGAGCAGTACTTC
NA TRBJ2-7 NA TRBV28 16 CASSSRLRGLPYEQYF TGTGCCAGCAGTTCCCGGCTCAGGGGCCTCCCCTACGAGCAGTACTTC
TRBD1 TRBJ2-2 NA TRBV28 16 CASSPQGTGYTGELFF TGTGCCAGCAGTCCACAGGGGACCGGATACACCGGGGAGCTGTTTTTT
NA TRBJ1-2 NA TRBV28 12 CATNGLTYGYTF TGTGCCACCAACGGGCTTACCTATGGCTACACCTTC
TRBD1 TRBJ2-7 NA TRBV19 15 CASSTYRGIAYEQYF TGTGCCAGTAGTACCTACAGGGGAATCGCCTACGAGCAGTACTTC
TRBD2 TRBJ2-3 NA TRBV18 17 CASSPFGTSVSTDTQYF TGTGCCAGCTCACCGTTCGGGACTAGCGTCAGCACAGATACGCAGTATTTT
NA TRBJ2-4 NA TRBV7-4 17 CASSLIGTQLAKNIQYF TGTGCCAGCAGCTTAATCGGCACGCAGCTAGCCAAAAACATTCAGTACTTC
NA TRBJ2-4 NA TRBV4-3 14 CASSQVQGRDIQYF TGCGCCAGCAGCCAAGTCCAGGGGCGGGACATTCAGTACTTC
TRBD1 TRBJ1-4 NA TRBV19 13 CASRRDRVEKLFF TGTGCCAGTAGGCGGGACAGGGTTGAAAAACTGTTTTTT
NA TRBJ1-1 NA TRBV5-6 14 CASSLFRGVTEAFF TGTGCCAGCAGCTTATTCAGGGGTGTCACTGAAGCTTTCTTT
NA TRBJ2-1 NA TRBV5-1 13 CASSLALNNEQFF TGCGCCAGCAGCTTGGCGCTAAACAATGAGCAGTTCTTC
TRBD1 TRBJ1-3 NA TRBV11-2 18 CASSLSGTGQNSGNTIYF TGTGCCAGCAGCTTATCGGGGACGGGACAGAACTCTGGAAACACCATATATTTT
TRBD1 TRBJ1-5 NA TRBV19 16 CASSSGTGGTNQPQHF TGTGCCAGTAGTTCAGGGACAGGGGGCACGAATCAGCCCCAGCATTTT
TRBD2 TRBJ2-1 NA TRBV5-1 18 CASSPGLAGEFSYNEQFF TGCGCCAGCAGCCCGGGACTAGCGGGAGAATTTTCCTACAATGAGCAGTTCTTC
NA TRBJ2-2 once TRBV9 16 CASSPRGSYDTGELFF TGTGCCAGCAGCCCCCGGGGTAGCTATGACACCGGGGAGCTGTTTTTT
NA TRBJ2-5 NA TRBV10-1 14 CASSEIGQRETQYF TGCGCCAGCAGTGAGATCGGACAGAGAGAGACCCAGTACTTC
NA TRBJ2-7 NA TRBV13 14 CASSLLKLGNEQYF TGTGCCAGCAGCTTATTGAAGCTAGGCAACGAGCAGTACTTC
NA TRBJ2-5 NA TRBV5-4 14 CASSLGQGRETQYF TGTGCCAGCAGCTTGGGGCAGGGTCGGGAGACCCAGTACTTC
NA TRBJ1-3 NA TRBV7-3 14 CASSLKVQGNTIYF TGTGCCAGCAGCTTAAAGGTACAGGGAAACACCATATATTTT
TRBD2 TRBJ2-3 NA TRBV5-1 14 CASSPSGSTDTQYF TGCGCCAGCAGCCCTAGCGGGAGCACAGATACGCAGTATTTT
TRBD1 TRBJ1-2 NA TRBV5-1 14 CASSLGGQVHGYTF TGCGCCAGCAGCTTGGGGGGACAGGTTCATGGCTACACCTTC
TRBD1 TRBJ1-4 NA TRBV10-3 13 CAISAQTGEKLFF TGTGCCATCAGTGCCCAGACAGGGGAAAAACTGTTTTTT
NA TRBJ1-5 NA TRBV29-1 12 CSVGEGDQPQHF TGCAGCGTTGGGGAGGGGGATCAGCCCCAGCATTTT
TRBD1 TRBJ1-2 NA TRBV28 14 CASSSTGVTYGYTF TGTGCCAGCAGCTCGACAGGGGTCACCTATGGCTACACCTTC
NA TRBJ1-1 once TRBV5-6 15 CASSSPRRASTEAFF TGTGCCAGCAGCTCCCCGAGACGGGCTAGCACTGAAGCTTTCTTT
TRBD1 TRBJ2-7 NA TRBV4-1 14 CASSRQGAFYEQYF TGCGCCAGCAGCCGACAGGGGGCCTTCTACGAGCAGTACTTC
TRBD1 TRBJ2-1 NA TRBV23-1 18 CASSQSDPGQDPYNEQFF TGCGCCAGCAGTCAATCGGACCCGGGACAGGATCCCTACAATGAGCAGTTCTTC
NA TRBJ1-3 NA TRBV6-5 12 CASSRAGNTIYF TGTGCCAGCAGCCGAGCTGGAAACACCATATATTTT
NA TRBJ2-1 NA TRBV11-3 14 CASSLEAGDNEQFF TGTGCCAGCAGCTTAGAAGCCGGGGACAATGAGCAGTTCTTC